These 10 T cell receptor beta chains originate from one sample sequenced in a study of T cells in Graves' hyperthyroidism and ophthalmopathy. There were TCR beta CDR3 regions amplified from RNA transcripts. HTBI primers were used for first-round RT-PCR of the TCR CDR3. A single record per CDR3 protein comes from TCRdb applying MiXCR to the multiplex PCR reads. The profile covers nearly 250,000 distinct CDR3 sequences, with 24% appearing a single time and approximately 35% taken by the ten largest. The sample was blood. These receptors were obtained from a woman aged 40 to 50 with Graves' ophthalmopathy.

This clonotype was recorded many times. This rearrangement joins TRBV19 to TRBJ1-5, with no clear D. CDR3 length: 14 residues. CDR1 is LNHDA and CDR2 is SQIVND in the germline V gene (reference sequence). The germline V and J ends were trimmed by 7 bases and 2 bases, with 12 bases remaining between them. CDR3 nucleotides: TGTGCCAGTACCGCCGTGAGGGGCAATCAGCCCCAGCATTTT. This sequence encodes CASTAVRGNQPQHF. Based on the CDR3 plus reference TRBV19 and TRBJ1-5, the full variable domain is DGGITQSPKYLFRKEGQNVTLSCEQNLNHDAMYWYRQDPGQGLRLIYYSQIVNDFQKGDIAEGYSVSREKKESFPLTVTSAQKNPTAFYLCASTAVRGNQPQHFGDGTRLSIL.

The chain joins TRBV29-1 to TRBJ1-1; D is possibly TRBD1 (6 bases). Germline V CDR1 and CDR2: SQVTM, ANQGSEA. The CDR3 length is 11 residues. Between the trimmed V and J ends, which lost 6 bases and 3 bases, there was a span of 8 bases. CDR3 bases: TGCAGCGTGAAGGGGGACACTGAAGCTTTCTTT. Its protein is CSVKGDTEAFF.

This clonotype was counted ten times or more. The chain is built from TRBV20-1 and TRBJ2-7; D ambiguous. The CDR3 contains 8 residues. CDR1 DFQATT and CDR2 SNEGSKA come from the germline V gene (reference sequence). DNA for the CDR3: TGCAGCAAGTACGAGCAGTACTTC. This gives the protein CSKYEQYF.

This clonotype was recorded many times. V is TRBV5-1 and J is TRBJ2-2, with D perhaps TRBD2 (5 bases). Trimming removed 3 bases from V and 0 bases from J, with 9 bases in between. From germline, CDR1 is SGHRS and CDR2 YFSETQ. The CDR3 sequence is 15 residues long. Written as DNA, the CDR3 is TGCGCCAGCAGCTATAGGGAGCCGAACACCGGGGAGCTGTTTTTT. This codes for CASSYREPNTGELFF.

This clonotype came up many times. V gene TRBV12-3 or TRBV12-4 combines with J gene TRBJ2-5; 7 bases are a match to TRBD2. Trimming removed 4 bases from V and 4 bases from J; junction bases left unmatched: 3. CDR3 length equals 13 residues. This CDR3 is CASSSGLGETQYF. The CDR3 region has the DNA TGTGCCAGCAGTTCCGGACTAGGAGAGACCCAGTACTTC.

There are many counts of this clonotype. The gene calls are TRBV3-1 and TRBJ1-2, with D perhaps matching TRBD1 (6 bases). Looked up from germline, CDR1 is LGHDT and CDR2 is YNNKEL (reference sequence). The CDR3 contains 11 residues. Trimming left V 5 bases short and J 8 bases short, with 9 bases between. CDR3 protein: CASSMGGGYTF. CDR3 sequence (DNA): TGTGCCAGCAGCATGGGGGGCGGCTACACCTTC.

The sample holds many counts of this clonotype. The J gene is TRBJ2-7, the V gene TRBV7-2; 10 bases line up with TRBD2. Trimming at V came to 5 bases and at J to 5 bases, leaving 6 bases not matched to a gene. The V gene's germline CDR1 is SGHTA and CDR2 FQGNSA. CDR3 size: 14 residues. In DNA, the CDR3 is TGTGCCAGCAGCCTCGTTACTAGCGGGAACGAGCAGTACTTC. Encoded protein: CASSLVTSGNEQYF. The full variable domain, completed using reference TRBV7-2 and TRBJ2-7, is GAGVSQSPSNKVTEKGKDVELRCDPISGHTALYWYRQSLGQGLEFLIYFQGNSAPDKSGLPSDRFSAERTGGSVSTLTIQRTQQEDSAVYLCASSLVTSGNEQYFGPGTRLTVT.

A word on this clonotype: The junction departs from the called germline gene at one end, perhaps through a read error. This rearrangement joins TRBV27 to TRBJ2-7; D remains ambiguous. Per the germline V gene, CDR1 is MNHEY and CDR2 is SMNVEV (reference sequence). CDR3 length: 14 amino acids. Here the CDR3 reads CAILTLDLAYEQCF. The CDR3 coding sequence is TGTGCCATTCTGACCCTGGACCTGGCCTACGAGCAGTGCTTC.

This clonotype has at least ten counts. The V and J genes are TRBV5-6 and TRBJ2-7; D is unresolved. In germline, CDR1 is SGHDT, CDR2 YYEEEE. This CDR3 is 15 amino acids long. Deletions cut 3 bases from V and 3 bases from J, with 16 bases between. The DNA for the CDR3 is TGTGCCAGCAGCTCCGGGCCTTACTTAATCTACGAGCAGTACTTC. Protein: CASSSGPYLIYEQYF.

This clonotype was observed many times. The chain is built from TRBV11-2 and TRBJ1-6; 7 bases line up with TRBD1. Trimming took 3 bases from V and 7 from J; bases not matched to a gene: 6. Looked up from germline, CDR1 is SGHAT and CDR2 is FQNNGV. This CDR3 comprises 15 residues. The CDR3, as DNA: TGTGCCAGCAGCTTGGCAGGGGGTGGGAATTCACCCCTCCACTTT. This codes for CASSLAGGGNSPLHF.